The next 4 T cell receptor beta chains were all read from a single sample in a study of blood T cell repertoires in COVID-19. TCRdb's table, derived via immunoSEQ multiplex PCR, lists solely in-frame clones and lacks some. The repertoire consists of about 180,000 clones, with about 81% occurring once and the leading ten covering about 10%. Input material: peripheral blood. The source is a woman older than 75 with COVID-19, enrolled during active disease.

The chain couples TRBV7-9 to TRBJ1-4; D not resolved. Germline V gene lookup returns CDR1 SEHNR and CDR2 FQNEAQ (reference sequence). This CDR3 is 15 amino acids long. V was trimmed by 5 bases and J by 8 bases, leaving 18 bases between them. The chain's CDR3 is CASSLGGSTEEKLFF. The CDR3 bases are TGTGCCAGCAGCCTAGGCGGGTCAACCGAGGAAAAACTGTTTTTT.

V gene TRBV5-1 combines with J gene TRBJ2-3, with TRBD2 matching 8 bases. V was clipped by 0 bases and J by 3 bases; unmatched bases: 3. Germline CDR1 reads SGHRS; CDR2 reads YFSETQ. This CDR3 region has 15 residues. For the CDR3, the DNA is TGCGCCAGCAGCTTGGTGGGACTAGAAACAGATACGCAGTATTTT. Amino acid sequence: CASSLVGLETDTQYF.

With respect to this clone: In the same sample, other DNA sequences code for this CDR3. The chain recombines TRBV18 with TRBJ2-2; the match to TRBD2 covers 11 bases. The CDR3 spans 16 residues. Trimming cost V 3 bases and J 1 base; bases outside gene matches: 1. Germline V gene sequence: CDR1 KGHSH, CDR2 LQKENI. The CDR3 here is CASSPGLAGNTGELFF. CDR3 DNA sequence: TGTGCCAGCTCACCTGGACTAGCGGGGAACACCGGGGAGCTGTTTTTT.

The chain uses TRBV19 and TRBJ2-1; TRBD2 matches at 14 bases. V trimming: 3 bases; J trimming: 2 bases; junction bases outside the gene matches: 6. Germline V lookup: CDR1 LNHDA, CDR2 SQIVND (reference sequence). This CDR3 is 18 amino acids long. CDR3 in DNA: TGTGCCAGTAGTATGGGGACTAGCGGGAGAGGGGCCTACAATGAGCAGTTCTTC. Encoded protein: CASSMGTSGRGAYNEQFF.